This T cell receptor (beta chain) comes out of a study of radiation and T cells in renal cell carcinoma. As for the study in general: Nephrectomy followed 15 Gy stereotactic body radiation by 4 weeks. Whole-study results and caveats: In blood, top tumor clones expanded by 2 weeks, shrinking by 4. Pretreatment tumor biopsies were lacking, so baseline clonotypes are unknown.

This table comes from immunoSEQ multiplex PCR, and its TCRdb copy is limited to in-frame clones, with some not included. The sample contains around 130,000 clones, approximately 90% of which appear only once. Remarks on this clone: Its target is not known.

The sample's time point: blood 2 weeks post-SBRT. Documented treatment: 15 Gy SBRT to primary tumor, nephrectomy 4 weeks later. The patient's renal cell carcinoma had clear cell pathology. The CDR3 runs 15 residues. Germline CDR1 reads MDHEN; CDR2 reads SYDVKM. The V gene lost 3 bases and the J gene lost 1 base, with 7 bases spanning the gap. The sequence derives from a woman in her sixties or seventies with renal cell carcinoma. The rearrangement uses TRBV28 and TRBJ2-6, with D possibly matching TRBD2 (6 bases). The starting material was blood, obtained from a patient whose treatment included radiotherapy and nephrectomy. The CDR3 region has the DNA TGTGCCAGCAGTTTGGGGGGTTCTGGGGCCAACGTCCTGACTTTC. Translation gives CASSLGGSGANVLTF.